Below, 3 T cell receptor beta chains from the same sample are listed, as sequenced in a study of cytomegalovirus exposure and HLA in healthy donors (dated by TCRdb to between 2016 and 2019). The library was built by means of the immunoSEQ multiplex PCR assay. The multiplex PCR relied on a mix of 60 forward primers for TCR Vbeta segments and 13 reverse primers for TCR Jbeta segments. TCRdb's version of the immuneACCESS table is confined to in-frame rearrangements and falls short of the full clone set. An unresolved V gene accounts for under half of the shortfall where checked; the remainder is of unknown origin. In all, the sample holds about 180,000 clones, and about four fifths of those were seen once. The ten largest clones capture roughly 4.9% of the sample. The sequenced sample consisted of PBMCs. The receptors originated from a woman aged 18-35 years in good health and CMV-seropositive.

This clone was picked up one time. This chain joins TRBV7-8 and TRBJ2-5; tentative D call: TRBD2 (7 bases). Germline CDR1 is SGHVS and CDR2 is FQNEAQ. CDR3 length: 16 residues. V was clipped by 4 bases and J by 7 bases, with 22 bases between them. DNA of the CDR3: TGTGCCAGCAGCTCCTTGGCGGGGGCCCTCCGACTGACCCAGTACTTC. Amino acid sequence: CASSSLAGALRLTQYF. The whole variable domain, remainder taken from reference TRBV7-8 and TRBJ2-5, is GAGVSQSPRYKVAKRGQDVALRCDPISGHVSLFWYQQALGQGPEFLTYFQNEAQLDKSGLPSDRFFAERPEGSVSTLKIQRTQQEDSAVYLCASSSLAGALRLTQYFGPGTRLLVL.

The rearrangement links TRBV5-1 to TRBJ2-5; maybe TRBD1 (5 bases). Germline V gives CDR1 SGHRS, CDR2 YFSETQ. The CDR3 runs to 11 residues. The V end was cut by 7 bases, the J end by 1 base, with 5 bases between. The CDR3 DNA follows: TGCGCCAGCGGGGCCCAAGAGACCCAGTACTTC. Translation gives CASGAQETQYF.

The chain combines TRBV7-2 with TRBJ1-6; TRBD1 matches at 8 bases. The ends lost 2 bases at V and 7 bases at J; junction bases unmatched: 7. The CDR3 consists of 16 residues. CDR1 and CDR2 from the germline V gene are SGHTA and FQGNSA. The CDR3 reads CASSLLGTGGNSPLHF. In DNA, the CDR3 is TGTGCCAGCAGCTTACTCGGGACAGGTGGCAATTCACCCCTCCACTTT.